This T cell receptor (beta chain) is drawn from a study of blood T cell repertoires in COVID-19. Whole-study context: PBMCs, B-cell-depleted T cells, or T cells were the source of the cDNA or gDNA that made up the material.

How the authors handled the data: It was from reference gene primer amplification that nucleated cell counts were estimated. TCRdb's table, derived via immunoSEQ multiplex PCR, lists solely in-frame clones and lacks some. That table gives V, J and clone size, and the DNA gave D and trimming. In the table there are fewer than 85,000 clones, around 90% of which are singletons. This CDR3 is 13 amino acids long. V lost 0 bases to trimming and J lost 8 bases, with 10 bases between them. CDR1 and CDR2 (germline): LNHNV, YYDKDF (reference sequence). Input material: peripheral blood. The V call is TRBV15, the J call TRBJ1-2, with TRBD1 as a possible D gene (6 bases). The receptor was derived from a man in his fifties or sixties with active COVID-19. The CDR3: CATSRDLGGGYTF. In DNA, the CDR3 is TGTGCCACCAGCAGAGACCTAGGGGGAGGCTACACCTTC.